This TCR beta chain was obtained from a study of blood T cell repertoires in COVID-19. Study as a whole: From the United States, Italy and Spain came samples of acute and convalescent COVID-19. T cells, B-cell-depleted T cells, or PBMCs provided the cDNA or gDNA that served as material.

Seattle-derived patients entered the study during active infection and were followed longitudinally. In the original workflow: From reference gene primer amplification, estimates of nucleated cell counts were derived. TCRdb's table, derived via immunoSEQ multiplex PCR, lists solely in-frame clones and lacks some. The V and J calls and clone size are taken from that table; D and trimming were inferred from the DNA. The data contain about 210,000 clones, around four fifths of them singletons. In this sample, this clone turned up once. Looked up from germline, CDR1 is SGDLS and CDR2 is YYNGEE. This CDR3 is built from 15 residues. The ends were cut back, 0 bases at V and 0 bases at J, with 7 bases in the middle.

The sequence came from a woman aged 70-85 years with COVID-19, enrolled during active disease. This rearrangement joins TRBV9 to TRBJ2-1; the D gene is possibly TRBD2 (5 bases). Input material: peripheral blood. The CDR3 region is CASSVAEGSYNEQFF. CDR3 coding DNA: TGTGCCAGCAGCGTAGCAGAGGGCTCCTACAATGAGCAGTTCTTC.